This T cell receptor (beta chain) was recovered during a study of T cell responses to AZD1222 COVID-19 vaccine. The germline V gene has CDR1 SGHTA and CDR2 FQGNSA. Trimming removed 4 bases from V and 5 bases from J; junction bases left unmatched: 14. CDR3 length equals 18 residues. TCRdb's copy holds only in-frame clones and misses some; the assay was immunoSEQ multiplex PCR. This table holds about 75,000 clones, 88% found once. The chain is built from TRBV7-2 and TRBJ2-1; TRBD2 agrees at 10 bases. The receptor was isolated from an adult who received the MenACWY meningococcal vaccine as a control. This specimen was peripheral blood, taken 28 days after the second dose of the MenACWY control vaccine. CDR3 bases: TGTGCCAGCAGCTCCCAAACGAGCAGCGGGGGGGCGGACAATGAGCAGTTCTTC. Translating gives CASSSQTSSGGADNEQFF. The variable domain in full, completed from reference TRBV7-2 and TRBJ2-1, reads GAGVSQSPSNKVTEKGKDVELRCDPISGHTALYWYRQSLGQGLEFLIYFQGNSAPDKSGLPSDRFSAERTGGSVSTLTIQRTQQEDSAVYLCASSSQTSSGGADNEQFFGPGTRLTVL.